Reported below is one TCR beta chain. Its matching antigen is unknown. This CDR3 region has 15 residues. CDR1 is SNHLY and CDR2 is FYNNEI in the germline V gene. The V and J ends lost 6 bases and 1 base, in that order; junction bases with no gene match: 7. Those who donated were healthy bone marrow donors. The data derive from a study of cytomegalovirus exposure and HLA in healthy donors. Study outcomes and limitations: Later analysis suggested links between common viral pathogens and several top significant clusters. The study had only CMV serostatus as immune exposure information. Whilst most TCR sequences proved rare, a subset of public TCRs occurred across many donors.

60 Vbeta and 13 Jbeta primers were used in PCR. The data were produced by immunoSEQ multiplex PCR, yet TCRdb's version contains in-frame clones alone and is incomplete. Altogether under 200,000 clones are present, 60% to 80% being singletons, with the ten largest covering 2.5% to 3%. The sample was PBMCs. The receptor comes from a man aged 35 to 55 in good health and CMV-seronegative. This chain links TRBV2 with TRBJ2-7; 9 bases are shared with TRBD2. The CDR3 loop reads CASRAGLAPSYEQYF. For the CDR3, the DNA is TGTGCCAGCAGGGCGGGACTAGCTCCTTCCTACGAGCAGTACTTC. Using reference TRBV2 and TRBJ2-7 for the parts outside the CDR3, the full variable domain is EPEVTQTPSHQVTQMGQEVILRCVPISNHLYFYWYRQILGQKVEFLVSFYNNEISEKSEIFDDQFSVERPDGSNFTLKIRSTKLEDSAMYFCASRAGLAPSYEQYFGPGTRLTVT.